Below are 26 T cell receptor beta chains sequenced from a single sample in a study of beta chain features in type 1 diabetes. What was sequenced were expressed TCRB transcripts, since all of the isolated RNA had been reverse transcribed. Some clones are missing from TCRdb's copy, which holds only in-frame ones; the method was immunoSEQ multiplex PCR. The sample records hundreds of thousands of clones, less than 20% being singletons. Sequenced: naive CD4+ T cells from blood. All receptors come from a man aged 18 to 29 in good health.

The rearrangement uses TRBV7-8 and TRBJ1-5, with TRBD1 as a possible D gene (6 bases). V lost 5 bases and J lost 6, with 17 bases in between. This CDR3 has 15 residues. CDR1 SGHVS and CDR2 FQNEAQ come from the germline V gene. DNA for the CDR3: TGTGCCAGCAGCCCACAAACAGGGACGGTTCAGCCCCAGCATTTT. Its translation: CASSPQTGTVQPQHF.

This clone was detected a few times. The rearrangement uses TRBV9 and TRBJ2-7, with 11 bases lining up with TRBD2. Looked up from germline, CDR1 is SGDLS and CDR2 is YYNGEE. The V segment lost 0 bases and the J segment 2 bases; nucleotides outside the gene matches: 7. The CDR3 runs 17 residues. The DNA of the CDR3 is TGTGCCAGCAGCGTAGGTAGCGGGGGGGCCTCTCCCTACGAGCAGTACTTC. Its translation: CASSVGSGGASPYEQYF.

This clone was seen only a few times. The chain couples TRBV5-4 to TRBJ2-1, with D maybe TRBD2 (7 bases). V gave up 4 bases and J gave up 10 bases, with 15 bases separating them. Germline values: CDR1 SGHNT, CDR2 YYREEE (reference sequence). The CDR3 length is 13 residues. CDR3 nucleotides: TGTGCCAGCAGCCCACAACGCGGGGGCGAGCAGTTCTTC. This gives the protein CASSPQRGGEQFF.

The chain links TRBV5-4 to TRBJ2-7; D possibly corresponds to TRBD2 (6 bases). Germline V CDR1 and CDR2: SGHNT, YYREEE (reference sequence). V lost 2 bases and J 7 bases, leaving 10 bases between the germline ends. The CDR3 sequence is 12 residues long. The CDR3 loop is CASSLRGKEQYF. CDR3 nucleotide sequence: TGTGCCAGCAGCTTACGGGGGAAGGAGCAGTACTTC.

V usage is TRBV7-2 and J usage is TRBJ2-5, with no clear D. Germline CDR1 and CDR2: SGHTA and FQGNSA. V was trimmed by 2 bases and J by 3 bases, leaving 7 bases between them. The CDR3 contains 13 residues. CDR3 DNA: TGTGCCAGCAGCTTACTCGTGGAAGAGACCCAGTACTTC. It yields the protein CASSLLVEETQYF.

The table lists this clone with a few counts. The chain carries TRBV7-9 and TRBJ1-5; possible D gene TRBD1, 5 bases. Germline-derived CDR1 and CDR2 are SEHNR and FQNEAQ (reference sequence). Deletions cut 3 bases from V and 0 bases from J, with 9 bases between. This CDR3 has 15 amino acids. For the CDR3, the DNA is TGTGCCAGCAGCTTGACAACAGGTAGCAATCAGCCCCAGCATTTT. The encoded protein is CASSLTTGSNQPQHF.

Only a few counts were recorded for this clone. The CDR3 here is CSARQRDEQYF. The DNA of the CDR3 is TGCAGTGCTAGACAAAGGGACGAGCAGTACTTC. This chain links TRBV20-1 with TRBJ2-7, with D uncertain. The V and J ends lost 2 bases and 5 bases respectively, with 7 bases between them. CDR1 is DFQATT, CDR2 SNEGSKA, per germline (reference sequence). The CDR3 runs to 11 residues.

This clone was observed a few times. The chain uses TRBV28 and TRBJ2-1, with 10 nucleotides matching TRBD2. Germline trimming cut 5 bases from V and 5 bases from J; bases unmatched to any gene: 9. Germline loops: CDR1 MDHEN, CDR2 SYDVKM. The CDR3 contains 16 residues. CDR3 bases: TGTGCCAGCAGTCCCTTTAGCGGGAGGAGGGACAATGAGCAGTTCTTC. Translated, it gives CASSPFSGRRDNEQFF.

This clone was found a few times. This chain connects TRBV5-6 to TRBJ1-5; tentatively, D is TRBD1 (5 bases). This CDR3 has 15 residues. V dropped 0 bases and J dropped 1 base, with 8 bases sitting between them. Germline V gene data show CDR1 as SGHDT and CDR2 as YYEEEE. The CDR3 sequence: CASSLGGLSNQPQHF. CDR3 DNA: TGTGCCAGCAGCTTGGGGGGCCTAAGCAATCAGCCCCAGCATTTT.

This clone was detected only once. The chain links TRBV6-5 to TRBJ2-7; no firm D call. V gave up 2 bases and J gave up 2 bases, with 10 bases separating them. Per the germline V gene, CDR1 is MNHEY and CDR2 is SVGAGI. CDR3 length equals 14 residues. CDR3 in DNA: TGTGCCAGCAGTTACCCAGGAAGACCCTACGAGCAGTACTTC. Translation: CASSYPGRPYEQYF.

This clone was seen a single time. This chain joins TRBV6-5 and TRBJ2-2; D uncertain. Germline values: CDR1 MNHEY, CDR2 SVGAGI. The CDR3 spans 15 residues. Trimming pared 2 bases from V and 1 base from J, leaving 8 bases between. For the CDR3, the DNA is TGTGCCAGCAGTTACGATAGGGAGAACACCGGGGAGCTGTTTTTT. It codes for CASSYDRENTGELFF.

The chain couples TRBV9 to TRBJ2-1; 9 bases align to TRBD2. The CDR3 has 16 amino acids. Germline CDR1 SGDLS, CDR2 YYNGEE. Trimming took 4 bases from V and 5 from J; bases not matched to a gene: 10. The CDR3 here is CASSRIPGLANNEQFF. CDR3 coding DNA: TGTGCCAGCAGCCGGATTCCGGGACTAGCAAACAATGAGCAGTTCTTC. The complete variable domain, with remaining parts taken from reference TRBV9 and TRBJ2-1, reads DSGVTQTPKHLITATGQRVTLRCSPRSGDLSVYWYQQSLDQGLQFLIQYYNGEERAKGNILERFSAQQFPDLHSELNLSSLELGDSALYFCASSRIPGLANNEQFFGPGTRLTVL.

This clone occurred a few times. Germline is not matched at one junction end, which may reflect a read error. The chain has TRBV5-1 and TRBJ2-1, with TRBD1 as a possible D gene (5 bases). CDR3 length: 11 residues. Looked up from germline, CDR1 is SGHRS and CDR2 is YFSETQ. The CDR3, as DNA: TGCGCCAGCAGCTTGGCCGAGACAGAGGTCTTC. It is translated as CASSLAETEVF.

V gene TRBV7-9 combines with J gene TRBJ2-1; 11 bases align to TRBD2. The CDR3 covers 15 residues. The ends lost 6 bases at V and 10 bases at J; junction bases unmatched: 11. CDR1 and CDR2 (germline): SEHNR, FQNEAQ (reference sequence). Here the CDR3 reads CASSLGLAESGEQFF. Written as DNA, the CDR3 is TGTGCCAGCAGTCTGGGACTAGCGGAGTCGGGGGAGCAGTTCTTC.

This clone was seen only a few times. The rearrangement links TRBV7-2 to TRBJ1-1; D remains ambiguous. Germline V gene lookup returns CDR1 SGHTA and CDR2 FQGNSA. This CDR3 spans 13 amino acids. V lost 5 bases to trimming and J lost 1 base, with 8 bases between them. CDR3 DNA sequence: TGTGCCAGCAGCCCATACTCGAACACTGAAGCTTTCTTT. Protein product: CASSPYSNTEAFF.

This clone was counted between two and nine times. The chain couples TRBV5-6 to TRBJ2-7, with 7 bases identical to TRBD1. The CDR3 is 14 residues long. CDR1 is SGHDT, CDR2 YYEEEE, per germline. V lost 4 bases, J lost 3 bases, and 7 bases stayed unmatched. In DNA, the CDR3 is TGTGCCAGCAGCCTGATAACAGGGGACTACGAGCAGTACTTC. This codes for CASSLITGDYEQYF.

Comments on this clone: At the DNA level, this CDR3 is encoded by other sequences in the same sample as well. The chain has TRBV9 and TRBJ1-4, with D perhaps matching TRBD1 (5 bases). The CDR3 consists of 14 residues. Germline V lookup: CDR1 SGDLS, CDR2 YYNGEE. V was trimmed by 0 bases and J by 5 bases, leaving 8 bases between them. CDR3 loop: CASSVGGSNEKLFF. The CDR3 nucleotides are TGTGCCAGCAGCGTAGGGGGCTCAAATGAAAAACTGTTTTTT.

This clone was recorded a few times. The chain has TRBV7-2 and TRBJ2-3, with D possibly being TRBD2 (7 bases). CDR3 length: 14 amino acids. CDR1 is SGHTA and CDR2 is FQGNSA in the germline V gene. V was pared by 9 bases and J by 1 base, with 14 bases between. Here the CDR3 reads CASRRGPGTDTQYF. CDR3 DNA: TGTGCCAGTCGGCGGGGGCCCGGCACAGATACGCAGTATTTT.

This clone showed up just a few times. The chain recombines TRBV4-3 with TRBJ2-3; 10 positions match TRBD2. The CDR3 spans 18 residues. Per germline, CDR1 LGHNA and CDR2 YSLEER. After removal of 1 base from V and 1 base from J, the junction contained 8 bases not matched to a gene. The CDR3: CASSQVATLAGGTDTQYF. In nucleotides, the CDR3 is TGCGCCAGCAGCCAAGTAGCAACCCTAGCGGGGGGCACAGATACGCAGTATTTT.

This clone was seen only a few times. The CDR3 sequence: CASSPPAGQNTEAFF. CDR3 DNA sequence: TGTGCCAGCTCACCACCGGCCGGACAGAACACTGAAGCTTTCTTT. The chain carries TRBV18 and TRBJ1-1, with D possibly matching TRBD1 (5 bases). The germline V and J ends were trimmed by 0 bases and 1 base, with 9 bases remaining between them. CDR1 and CDR2 from the germline V gene are KGHSH and LQKENI. The CDR3 contains 15 residues.

The chain employs TRBV5-6 and TRBJ1-2; D unresolved. The germline V and J ends were trimmed by 0 bases and 7 bases, with 7 bases remaining between them. The CDR3 sequence is 12 residues long. Germline CDR1 reads SGHDT; CDR2 reads YYEEEE. The CDR3 sequence: CASSLAPGGYTF. CDR3 bases: TGTGCCAGCAGCTTGGCCCCGGGTGGCTACACCTTC. The full variable domain, completed using reference TRBV5-6 and TRBJ1-2, is DAGVTQSPTHLIKTRGQQVTLRCSPKSGHDTVSWYQQALGQGPQFIFQYYEEEERQRGNFPDRFSGHQFPNYSSELNVNALLLGDSALYLCASSLAPGGYTFGSGTRLTVV.

The J gene is TRBJ2-2, the V gene TRBV19; D gene ambiguous. V lost 5 bases to trimming and J lost 6 bases, with 7 bases between them. This CDR3 spans 12 amino acids. Germline V gene sequence: CDR1 LNHDA, CDR2 SQIVND (reference sequence). In DNA form, the CDR3 reads TGTGCCAGTAGTTCCCGGGCCGGGGAGCTGTTTTTT. It specifies CASSSRAGELFF.

This chain links TRBV7-8 with TRBJ2-7; TRBD2 is a possible D gene (5 bases). From germline, CDR1 is SGHVS and CDR2 FQNEAQ. The ends were cut back, 2 bases at V and 5 bases at J, with 22 bases in the middle. This CDR3 has 17 residues. The CDR3 sequence: CASSLRPEGVRVNEQYF. The CDR3 bases are TGTGCCAGCAGCTTAAGACCAGAGGGAGTAAGAGTAAACGAGCAGTACTTC.

The rearrangement links TRBV10-3 to TRBJ1-2; TRBD1 aligns across 9 bases. Germline assignment: CDR1 ENHRY and CDR2 SYGVKD. The CDR3 runs 15 residues. J lost 4 bases, V lost 0 bases, and 3 bases had no gene match. The CDR3 is CAISESTGGIYGYTF. CDR3 nucleotides: TGTGCCATCAGTGAGTCGACAGGGGGAATCTATGGCTACACCTTC.

The genes are TRBV6-5 and TRBJ2-5; 10 bases agree with TRBD1. Germline values: CDR1 MNHEY, CDR2 SVGAGI. This CDR3 comprises 14 residues. V trimming: 5 bases; J trimming: 4 bases; junction bases outside the gene matches: 4. In DNA form, the CDR3 reads TGTGCCAGCAGTATGACAGGGGGCCGAGAGACCCAGTACTTC. Translation: CASSMTGGRETQYF.

This sequence joins TRBV6-5 and TRBJ2-7, with a possible D match to TRBD1 (6 bases). V lost 1 base, J lost 0 bases, and 13 bases lay in between. Germline V gene sequence: CDR1 MNHEY, CDR2 SVGAGI. This CDR3 spans 16 amino acids. The CDR3 bases are TGTGCCAGCAGTTACTTCTTGACAGGCGTCTCCTACGAGCAGTACTTC. Translation: CASSYFLTGVSYEQYF.